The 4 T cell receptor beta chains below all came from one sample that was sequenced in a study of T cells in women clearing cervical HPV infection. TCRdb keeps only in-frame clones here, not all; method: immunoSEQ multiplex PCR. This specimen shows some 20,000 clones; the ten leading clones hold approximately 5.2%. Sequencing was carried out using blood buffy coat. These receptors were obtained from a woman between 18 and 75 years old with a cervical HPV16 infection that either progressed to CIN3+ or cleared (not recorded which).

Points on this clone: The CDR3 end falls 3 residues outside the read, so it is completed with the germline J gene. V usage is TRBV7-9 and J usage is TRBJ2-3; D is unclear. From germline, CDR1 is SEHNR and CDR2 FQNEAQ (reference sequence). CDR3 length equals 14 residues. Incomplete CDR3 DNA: TGTGCCAGCAGCTTAGCGAACAGCCAAGAGGCG. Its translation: CASSLANSQEA. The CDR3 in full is CASSLANSQEAQYF.

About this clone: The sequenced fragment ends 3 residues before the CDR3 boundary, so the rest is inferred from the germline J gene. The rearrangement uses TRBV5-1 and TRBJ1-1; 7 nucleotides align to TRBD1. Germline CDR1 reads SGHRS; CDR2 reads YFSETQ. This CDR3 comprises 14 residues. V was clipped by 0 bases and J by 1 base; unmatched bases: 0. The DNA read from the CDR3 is TGCGCCAGCAGCTTGGCAGGGGGGAACACTGAA. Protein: CASSLAGGNTE. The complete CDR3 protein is CASSLAGGNTEAFF.

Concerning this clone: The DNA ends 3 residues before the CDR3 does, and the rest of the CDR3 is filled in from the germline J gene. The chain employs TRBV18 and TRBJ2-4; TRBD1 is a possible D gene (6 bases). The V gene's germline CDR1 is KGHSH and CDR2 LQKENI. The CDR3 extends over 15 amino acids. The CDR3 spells CASSPETGSGYGQYF. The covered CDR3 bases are TGTGCCAGCTCGCCCGAAACAGGGAGTGGCTATGGT. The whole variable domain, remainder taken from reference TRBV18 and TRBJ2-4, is NAGVMQNPRHLVRRRGQEARLRCSPMKGHSHVYWYRQLPEEGLKFMVYLQKENIIDESGMPKERFSAEFPKEGPSILRIQQVVRGDSAAYFCASSPETGSGYGQYFGAGTRLSVL.

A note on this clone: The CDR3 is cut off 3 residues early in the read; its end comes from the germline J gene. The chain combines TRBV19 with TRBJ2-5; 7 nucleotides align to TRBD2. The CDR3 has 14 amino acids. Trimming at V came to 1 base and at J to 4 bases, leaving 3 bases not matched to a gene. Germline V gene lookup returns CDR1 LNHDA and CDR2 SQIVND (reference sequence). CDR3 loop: CASSIGQRGETQYF. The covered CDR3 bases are TGTGCCAGTAGTATAGGTCAGCGGGGAGAGACC.